This section outlines one T cell receptor (beta chain) sequence together with its context. What it binds is unknown. Deletions cut 3 bases from V and 4 bases from J, with 4 bases between. Germline CDR1 and CDR2: DFQATT and SNEGSKA (reference sequence). There are 11 residues in the CDR3. This sample is part of a study of vaccination effects on CD4 cells after COVID-19. Antigen-specific CD4+ T cells were expanded (with viral peptide pools) by the ViraFEST assay ahead of sequencing. Isolating CD4+ T cells followed 9 to 10 days of culture. Subjects were given two BNT162b2 or mRNA-1273 vaccine doses. Here immunoSEQ multiplex PCR was the method, and the copy in TCRdb shows in-frame clones only, minus some. The sample consists of under 80,000 clones, around three quarters of them appearing once.

The sequence derives from a human donor who received a COVID-19 vaccine. This chain links TRBV20-1 with TRBJ1-3; D remains ambiguous. The source was CD4+ T cells from PBMCs cultured with HCoV-OC43 spike peptides, collected after COVID-19 vaccination. Noted subset: HCoV-OC43 spike overlapping peptide pool stimulation. The CDR3 bases are TGCAGTGCTAGTCAAGGAAACACCATATATTTT. Its translation: CSASQGNTIYF.